Below, 5 T cell receptor beta chains from the same sample are listed, as sequenced in a study of T-cell memory formation after mild COVID-19. TCRdb re-called the 5' RACE reads with MiXCR, one entry per CDR3 protein. Of 50,000 or so distinct CDR3 sequences listed, 12% are singletons. The material sequenced was PBMCs or a T cell subset sorted from them (not recorded which). These receptors were taken from a man aged 18 to 30 who had mild COVID-19 (a few samples of this study predate the infection). Cell type and time point are not known.

This clonotype occurred a few times. The chain employs TRBV12-3 or TRBV12-4 and TRBJ2-5; D is perhaps TRBD1 or TRBD2 (5 bases each). The CDR3 is 15 residues long. Deletions cut 7 bases from V and 1 base from J, with 16 bases between. The chain's CDR3 is CASTAGAGRQETQYF. The CDR3 bases are TGTGCCAGCACCGCCGGGGCGGGCCGCCAAGAGACCCAGTACTTC.

The rearrangement links TRBV5-1 to TRBJ1-2, with D hard to call. Trimming took off 4 bases at V and 0 bases at J, with 10 bases between the two ends. The CDR3 contains 14 residues. Per germline, CDR1 SGHRS and CDR2 YFSETQ. The CDR3 nucleotides are TGCGCCAGCAGCCCGGACGTAGCTAACTATGGCTACACCTTC. Protein: CASSPDVANYGYTF.

This clonotype was picked up many times. The V call is TRBV5-6, the J call TRBJ2-3; D gene ambiguous. V lost 2 bases to trimming and J lost 5 bases, with 24 bases between them. CDR1 and CDR2 from the germline V gene are SGHDT and YYEEEE. This CDR3 is built from 18 residues. CDR3 residues: CASSFTFVGPTVGDTQYF. The CDR3 DNA reads TGTGCCAGCAGCTTTACGTTCGTAGGGCCAACGGTGGGAGATACGCAGTATTTT.

This clonotype has at least ten counts. The rearrangement joins TRBV7-8 to TRBJ1-2; D is uncertain. V was pared by 3 bases and J by 8 bases, with 7 bases between. The CDR3 runs 11 residues. Looked up from germline, CDR1 is SGHVS and CDR2 is FQNEAQ. The CDR3 DNA is TGTGCCAGCAGCTTTGGGTCAGGCTACACCTTC. This translates into CASSFGSGYTF. Full variable domain (missing parts from reference TRBV7-8 and TRBJ1-2): GAGVSQSPRYKVAKRGQDVALRCDPISGHVSLFWYQQALGQGPEFLTYFQNEAQLDKSGLPSDRFFAERPEGSVSTLKIQRTQQEDSAVYLCASSFGSGYTFGSGTRLTVV.

This clonotype showed up just a few times. V is TRBV9 and J is TRBJ2-3; D gene ambiguous. Germline-derived CDR1 and CDR2 are SGDLS and YYNGEE. Trimming removed 5 bases from V and 2 bases from J, with 6 bases in between. The CDR3 contains 12 residues. The CDR3, as DNA: TGTGCCAGCAGTGGCCTCACAGATACGCAGTATTTT. Its translation is CASSGLTDTQYF. The full variable domain, completed using reference TRBV9 and TRBJ2-3, is DSGVTQTPKHLITATGQRVTLRCSPRSGDLSVYWYQQSLDQGLQFLIQYYNGEERAKGNILERFSAQQFPDLHSELNLSSLELGDSALYFCASSGLTDTQYFGPGTRLTVL.